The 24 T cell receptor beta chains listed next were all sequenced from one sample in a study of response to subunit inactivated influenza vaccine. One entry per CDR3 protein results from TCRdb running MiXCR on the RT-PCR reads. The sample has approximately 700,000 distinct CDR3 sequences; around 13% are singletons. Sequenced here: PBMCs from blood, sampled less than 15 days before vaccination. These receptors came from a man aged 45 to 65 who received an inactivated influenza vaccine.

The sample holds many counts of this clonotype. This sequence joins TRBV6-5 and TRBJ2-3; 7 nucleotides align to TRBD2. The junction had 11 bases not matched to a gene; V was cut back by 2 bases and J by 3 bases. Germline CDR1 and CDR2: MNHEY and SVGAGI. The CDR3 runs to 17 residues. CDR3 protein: CASSYLSGGSRTDTQYF. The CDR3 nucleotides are TGTGCCAGCAGTTACCTATCCGGCGGGAGTCGTACAGATACGCAGTATTTT.

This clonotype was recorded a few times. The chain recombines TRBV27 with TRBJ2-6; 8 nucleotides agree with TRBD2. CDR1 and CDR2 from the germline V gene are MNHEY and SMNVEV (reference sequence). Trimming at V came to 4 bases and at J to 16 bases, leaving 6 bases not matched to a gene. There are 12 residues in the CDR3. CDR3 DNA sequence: TGTGCCAGCAGTTCCATCGGGGGGGCACTGACTTTC. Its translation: CASSSIGGALTF.

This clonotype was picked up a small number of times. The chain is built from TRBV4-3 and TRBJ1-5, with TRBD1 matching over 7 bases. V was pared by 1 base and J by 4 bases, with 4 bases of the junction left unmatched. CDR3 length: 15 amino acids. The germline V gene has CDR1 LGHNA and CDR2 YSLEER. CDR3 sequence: CASSQVGTVNQPQHF. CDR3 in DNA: TGCGCCAGCAGCCAAGTAGGGACAGTTAATCAGCCCCAGCATTTT.

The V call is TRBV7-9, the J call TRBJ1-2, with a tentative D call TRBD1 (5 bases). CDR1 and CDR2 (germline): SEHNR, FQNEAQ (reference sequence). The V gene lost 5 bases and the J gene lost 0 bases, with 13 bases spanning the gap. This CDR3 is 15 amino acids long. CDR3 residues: CASSTGTDPNYGYTF. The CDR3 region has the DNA TGTGCCAGCAGCACTGGGACGGATCCTAACTATGGCTACACCTTC.

CDR3 coding DNA: TGTGCCAGCAGCTTAACGAGCGGGAGTATACGATATGATGAGCAGTTCTTC. This translates into CASSLTSGSIRYDEQFF. This sequence joins TRBV7-3 and TRBJ2-1, with 8 bases matching TRBD2. Germline V gene data show CDR1 as SGHTA and CDR2 as FQGTGA. J gave up 8 bases and V 0 bases, and 12 bases lay outside the gene matches. The CDR3 has 17 amino acids.

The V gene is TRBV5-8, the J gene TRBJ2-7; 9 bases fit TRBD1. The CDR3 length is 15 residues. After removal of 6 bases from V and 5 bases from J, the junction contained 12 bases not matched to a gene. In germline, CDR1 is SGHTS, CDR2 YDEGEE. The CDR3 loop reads CASTISGQGSHEQYF. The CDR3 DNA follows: TGTGCCAGCACCATTTCGGGACAGGGAAGCCACGAGCAGTACTTC.

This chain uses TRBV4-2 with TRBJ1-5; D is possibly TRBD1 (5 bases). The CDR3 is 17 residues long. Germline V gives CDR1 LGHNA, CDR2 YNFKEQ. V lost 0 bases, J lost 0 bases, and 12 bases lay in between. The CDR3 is CASSQEEGAYSNQPQHF. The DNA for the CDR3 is TGTGCCAGCAGCCAAGAAGAAGGGGCCTATAGCAATCAGCCCCAGCATTTT.

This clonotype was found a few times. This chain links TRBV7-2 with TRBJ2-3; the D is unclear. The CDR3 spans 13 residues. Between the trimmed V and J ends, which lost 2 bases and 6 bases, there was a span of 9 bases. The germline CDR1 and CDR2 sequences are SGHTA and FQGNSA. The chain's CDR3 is CASSLSVGDTQYF. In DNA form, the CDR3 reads TGTGCCAGCAGCTTATCGGTGGGGGATACGCAGTATTTT.

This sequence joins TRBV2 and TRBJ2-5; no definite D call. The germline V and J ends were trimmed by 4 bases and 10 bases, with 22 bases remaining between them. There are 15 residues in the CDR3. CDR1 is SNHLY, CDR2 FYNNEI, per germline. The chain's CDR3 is CASSAGRTTNLDQYF. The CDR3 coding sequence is TGTGCCAGCAGTGCCGGACGGACCACCAATTTGGACCAGTACTTC.

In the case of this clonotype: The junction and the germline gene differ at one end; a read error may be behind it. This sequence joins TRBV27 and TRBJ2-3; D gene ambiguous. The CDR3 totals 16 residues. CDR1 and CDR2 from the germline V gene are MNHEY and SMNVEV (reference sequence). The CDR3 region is CASSLSFRLVTDTQYF. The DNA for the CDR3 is TGTGCCAGCAGTTTATCGTTCCGGTTAGTCACAGATACCCAGTATTTT.

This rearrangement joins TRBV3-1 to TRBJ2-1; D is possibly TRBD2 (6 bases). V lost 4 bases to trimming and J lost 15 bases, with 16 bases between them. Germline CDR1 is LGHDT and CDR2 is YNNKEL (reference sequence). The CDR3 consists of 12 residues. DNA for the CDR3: TGTGCCAGCAGCCGCCCGGGGGTCCCGCTGTTCTTC. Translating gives CASSRPGVPLFF.

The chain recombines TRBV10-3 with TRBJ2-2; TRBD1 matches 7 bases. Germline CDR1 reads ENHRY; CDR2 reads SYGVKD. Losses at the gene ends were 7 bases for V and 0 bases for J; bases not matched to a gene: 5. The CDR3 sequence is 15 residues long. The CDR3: CAIKGANANTGELFF. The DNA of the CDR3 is TGTGCCATCAAGGGGGCTAACGCGAACACCGGGGAGCTGTTTTTT.

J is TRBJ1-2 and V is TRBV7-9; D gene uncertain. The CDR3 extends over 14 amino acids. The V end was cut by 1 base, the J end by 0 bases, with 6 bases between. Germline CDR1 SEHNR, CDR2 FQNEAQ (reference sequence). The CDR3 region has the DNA TGTGCCAGCAGCTTAGGCCCGCCTAACTATGGCTACACCTTC. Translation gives CASSLGPPNYGYTF.

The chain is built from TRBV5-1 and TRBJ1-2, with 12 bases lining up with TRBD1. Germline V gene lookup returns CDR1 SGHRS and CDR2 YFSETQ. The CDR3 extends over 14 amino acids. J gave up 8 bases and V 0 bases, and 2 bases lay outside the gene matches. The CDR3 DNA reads TGCGCCAGCAGCTTGGGGGACAGGGGGCTCGGCTACACCTTC. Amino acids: CASSLGDRGLGYTF.

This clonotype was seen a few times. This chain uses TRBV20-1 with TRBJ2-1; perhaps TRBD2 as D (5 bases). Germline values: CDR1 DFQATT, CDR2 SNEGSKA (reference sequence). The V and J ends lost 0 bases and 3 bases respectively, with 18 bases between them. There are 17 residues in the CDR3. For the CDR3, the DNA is TGCAGTGCTAGAGATGGACGGGAACGACTACTCTACAATGAGCAGTTCTTC. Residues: CSARDGRERLLYNEQFF.

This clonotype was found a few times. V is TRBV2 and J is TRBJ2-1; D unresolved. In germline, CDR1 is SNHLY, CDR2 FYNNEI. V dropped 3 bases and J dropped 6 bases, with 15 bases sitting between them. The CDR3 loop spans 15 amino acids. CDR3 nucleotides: TGTGCCAGCAGTGATAGTCAGCCCACGATCAATGAGCAGTTCTTC. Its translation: CASSDSQPTINEQFF.

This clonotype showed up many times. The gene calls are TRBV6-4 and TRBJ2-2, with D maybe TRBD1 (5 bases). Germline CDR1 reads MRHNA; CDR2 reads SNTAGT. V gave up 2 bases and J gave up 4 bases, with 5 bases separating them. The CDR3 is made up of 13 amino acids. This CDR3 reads CASSDQGTGELFF. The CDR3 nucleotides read TGTGCCAGCAGTGACCAGGGCACCGGGGAGCTGTTTTTT.

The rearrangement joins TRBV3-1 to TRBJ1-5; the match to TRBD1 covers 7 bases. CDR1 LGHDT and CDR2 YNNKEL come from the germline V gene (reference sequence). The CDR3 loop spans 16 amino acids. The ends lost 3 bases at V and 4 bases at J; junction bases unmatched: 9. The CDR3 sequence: CASSQTGRALNQPQHF. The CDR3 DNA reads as TGTGCCAGCAGCCAGACAGGGAGGGCATTAAATCAGCCCCAGCATTTT.

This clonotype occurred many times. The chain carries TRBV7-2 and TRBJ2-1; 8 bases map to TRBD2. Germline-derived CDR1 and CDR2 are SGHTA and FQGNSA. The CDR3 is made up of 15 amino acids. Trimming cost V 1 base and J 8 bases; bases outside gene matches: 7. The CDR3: CASSLDPSGYDEQFF. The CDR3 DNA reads TGTGCCAGCAGCTTAGACCCTAGCGGGTACGATGAGCAGTTCTTC. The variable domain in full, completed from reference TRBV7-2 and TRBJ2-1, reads GAGVSQSPSNKVTEKGKDVELRCDPISGHTALYWYRQSLGQGLEFLIYFQGNSAPDKSGLPSDRFSAERTGGSVSTLTIQRTQQEDSAVYLCASSLDPSGYDEQFFGPGTRLTVL.

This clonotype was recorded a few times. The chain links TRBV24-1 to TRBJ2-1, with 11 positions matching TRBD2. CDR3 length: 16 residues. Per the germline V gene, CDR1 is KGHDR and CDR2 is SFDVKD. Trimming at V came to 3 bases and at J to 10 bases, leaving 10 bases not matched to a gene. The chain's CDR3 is CATSDAHSGRAREQFF. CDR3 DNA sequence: TGTGCCACCAGTGATGCTCATAGCGGGAGGGCCCGCGAGCAGTTCTTC.

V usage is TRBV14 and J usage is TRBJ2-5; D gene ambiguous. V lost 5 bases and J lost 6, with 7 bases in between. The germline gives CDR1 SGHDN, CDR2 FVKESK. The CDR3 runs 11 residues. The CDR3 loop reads CASSASQTQYF. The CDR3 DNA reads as TGTGCCAGCAGCGCCAGTCAGACCCAGTACTTC.

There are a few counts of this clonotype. CDR3 region: CASSSSALAGGGFF. The CDR3 nucleotides read TGTGCCAGCAGCTCCTCAGCGCTAGCGGGAGGGGGGTTCTTC. The rearrangement uses TRBV7-9 and TRBJ2-1, with TRBD2 matching over 12 bases. This CDR3 region has 14 residues. Trimming took 4 bases from V and 15 from J; bases not matched to a gene: 10. Germline lookup yields CDR1 SEHNR and CDR2 FQNEAQ (reference sequence).

Written as DNA, the CDR3 is TGCGCCAGCAGCCAAGTTTTACGCGGGGTTGACGAGCAGTACTTC. This gives the protein CASSQVLRGVDEQYF. V usage is TRBV4-1 and J usage is TRBJ2-7, with D perhaps matching TRBD2 (6 bases). This CDR3 has 15 residues. Trimming shortened V by 1 base and J by 5 bases, and 15 bases separated the two germline ends. CDR1 is MGHRA and CDR2 is YSYEKL in the germline V gene.

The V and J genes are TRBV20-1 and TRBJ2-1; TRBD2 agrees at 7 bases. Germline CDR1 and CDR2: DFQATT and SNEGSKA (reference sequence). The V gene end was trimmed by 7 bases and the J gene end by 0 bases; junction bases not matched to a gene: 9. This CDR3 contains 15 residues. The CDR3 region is CSVRYAGVSYNEQFF. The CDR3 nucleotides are TGCAGTGTCAGATATGCGGGAGTCTCCTACAATGAGCAGTTCTTC.